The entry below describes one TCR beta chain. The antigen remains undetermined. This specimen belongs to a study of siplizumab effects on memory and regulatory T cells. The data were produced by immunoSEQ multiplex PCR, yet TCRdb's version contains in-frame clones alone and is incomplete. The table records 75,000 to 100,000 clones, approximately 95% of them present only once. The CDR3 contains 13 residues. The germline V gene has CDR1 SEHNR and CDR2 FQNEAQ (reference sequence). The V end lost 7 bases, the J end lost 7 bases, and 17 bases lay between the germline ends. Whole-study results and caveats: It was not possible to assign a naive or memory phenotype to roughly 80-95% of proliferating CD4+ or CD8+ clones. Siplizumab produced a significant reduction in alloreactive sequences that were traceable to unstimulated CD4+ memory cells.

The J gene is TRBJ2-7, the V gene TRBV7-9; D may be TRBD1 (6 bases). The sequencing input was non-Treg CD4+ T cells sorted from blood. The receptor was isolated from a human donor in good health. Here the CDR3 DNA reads TGTGCCAGCACCGTACAGGGCGAGTTTGAGCAGTACTTC. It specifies CASTVQGEFEQYF.